The next 8 T cell receptor beta chains were all read from a single sample in a study of shared clonotypes between healthy human individuals (dated by TCRdb to about 2020). The library was generated by the immunoSEQ multiplex PCR assay. Drawn from immuneACCESS, this table holds only the in-frame rearrangements with V and J called that TCRdb kept. Clones are partly lost; checked studies trace under half to an unresolved V gene and leave the rest unexplained. Present in this sample are about 2,500,000 clones, around 94% of which were seen just once. The top ten clonotypes cover more than 0.12% of the sample. The specimen was naive CD4+ T cells sorted from blood. What this sample's cell subset or site label stands for: CD45RA+ positively selected. The source is a man aged 18 to 29 in good health.

The chain joins TRBV7-9 to TRBJ1-5, with 8 bases that match TRBD1. The CDR3 spans 14 residues. Per germline, CDR1 SEHNR and CDR2 FQNEAQ (reference sequence). Trimming took 2 bases from V and 5 from J; bases not matched to a gene: 2. The CDR3 sequence is CASSLSGGDQPQHF. In DNA, the CDR3 is TGTGCCAGCAGCTTATCAGGGGGCGATCAGCCCCAGCATTTT.

This chain uses TRBV7-8 with TRBJ2-3; unclear D gene. The CDR3 runs to 14 residues. Germline-derived CDR1 and CDR2 are SGHVS and FQNEAQ. The V end was cut by 5 bases, the J end by 1 base, with 10 bases between. DNA for the CDR3: TGTGCCAGCAGCAATAGCTGGGGCACAGATACGCAGTATTTT. It yields the protein CASSNSWGTDTQYF.

In its sample, this clone was seen once. This chain joins TRBV7-2 and TRBJ2-1, with TRBD2 matching over 7 bases. This CDR3 region has 15 residues. Germline-derived CDR1 and CDR2 are SGHTA and FQGNSA. V gave up 8 bases and J gave up 0 bases; unmatched junction bases: 7. CDR3 in amino acids: CASGRRTSSYNEQFF. The CDR3 DNA reads TGTGCCAGCGGCCGGCGGACTAGCTCCTACAATGAGCAGTTCTTC.

Concerning this clone: Other nucleotide sequences in the sample specify the same CDR3. The chain recombines TRBV7-2 with TRBJ2-7; 10 positions match TRBD2. CDR1 is SGHTA and CDR2 is FQGNSA in the germline V gene. The J segment lost 4 bases and the V segment lost 0 bases, leaving 3 bases of the junction unmatched. This CDR3 has 15 residues. The CDR3 loop reads CASSLAGTSVYEQYF. In nucleotides, the CDR3 is TGTGCCAGCAGCTTAGCTGGGACTAGCGTATACGAGCAGTACTTC.

This clone has a handful of counts. The gene calls are TRBV30 and TRBJ1-1; D remains unclear. This CDR3 has 14 amino acids. V was clipped by 3 bases and J by 1 base, with 12 bases between them. Germline CDR1 reads GTSNPN; CDR2 reads SVGIG (reference sequence). The CDR3 loop reads CAWRLLRSNTEAFF. For the CDR3, the DNA is TGTGCCTGGAGGTTACTAAGATCGAACACTGAAGCTTTCTTT.

The chain employs TRBV2 and TRBJ1-5; D is unclear. Germline V gene data show CDR1 as SNHLY and CDR2 as FYNNEI. This CDR3 has 12 amino acids. The ends were cut back, 7 bases at V and 4 bases at J, with 8 bases in the middle. CDR3 coding DNA: TGTGCCAGCACGGAGAGGAATCAGCCCCAGCATTTT. It encodes CASTERNQPQHF.

This sequence joins TRBV18 and TRBJ2-5; 7 nucleotides line up with TRBD2. Losses at the gene ends were 2 bases for V and 5 bases for J; bases not matched to a gene: 5. This CDR3 is built from 14 residues. Germline V gene sequence: CDR1 KGHSH, CDR2 LQKENI. This CDR3 reads CASSPSGLVETQYF. CDR3 nucleotides: TGTGCCAGCTCACCATCCGGACTAGTCGAGACCCAGTACTTC.

The chain employs TRBV10-3 and TRBJ1-6, with a possible D match to TRBD1 (5 bases). The CDR3 has 15 amino acids. V lost 2 bases and J lost 6, with 11 bases in between. Germline V gene lookup returns CDR1 ENHRY and CDR2 SYGVKD. The CDR3 is CAISEPSQGNSPLHF. The CDR3 bases are TGTGCCATCAGTGAGCCGAGTCAGGGTAATTCACCCCTCCACTTT.